A single sample is the source of the 14 T cell receptor beta chains below, sequenced in a study of blood T cell repertoires in COVID-19. The protocol was immunoSEQ multiplex PCR, while the TCRdb copy is restricted to in-frame clones and leaves out a portion. The sample contains some 290,000 clones, 75% to 90% of which appear only once. Sequencing was performed on peripheral blood. Receptors originate from a young woman with COVID-19, enrolled during active disease.

The chain carries TRBV7-9 and TRBJ1-1; TRBD1 matches 9 bases. J gave up 1 base and V 5 bases, and 5 bases lay outside the gene matches. The V gene's germline CDR1 is SEHNR and CDR2 FQNEAQ (reference sequence). The CDR3 contains 15 residues. CDR3 coding DNA: TGTGCCAGCAGCGCCGGACAGGGGAAGAACACTGAAGCTTTCTTT. This gives the protein CASSAGQGKNTEAFF.

The DNA of the CDR3 is TGTGCCACCAGCAGAGTAGATTATAGCAATCAGCCCCAGCATTTT. This codes for CATSRVDYSNQPQHF. The rearrangement uses TRBV15 and TRBJ1-5; unclear D gene. There are 15 residues in the CDR3. Deletions cut 1 base from V and 0 bases from J, with 7 bases between. CDR1 is LNHNV, CDR2 YYDKDF, per germline (reference sequence).

This clone was observed a few times. The chain recombines TRBV29-1 with TRBJ2-1; a weak D match, TRBD2 (5 bases). CDR1 and CDR2 (germline): SQVTM, ANQGSEA. Trimming removed 4 bases at V and 4 bases at J, with 11 bases between. The CDR3 is 13 residues long. CDR3 region: CSVVVSGYNEQFF. The CDR3 DNA reads as TGCAGCGTTGTGGTTTCGGGGTACAATGAGCAGTTCTTC.

The V gene is TRBV7-6, the J gene TRBJ2-5; 7 bases map to TRBD1. In germline, CDR1 is SGHVS, CDR2 FNYEAQ. This CDR3 has 15 amino acids. Trimming at V came to 1 base and at J to 3 bases, leaving 5 bases not matched to a gene. The CDR3 DNA reads as TGTGCCAGCAGCTTAGTTGGGACAGAAGAAGAGACCCAGTACTTC. Protein: CASSLVGTEEETQYF.

V is TRBV5-1 and J is TRBJ1-4; 7 bases match TRBD1. Germline-derived CDR1 and CDR2 are SGHRS and YFSETQ. The CDR3 has 15 amino acids. Trimming cost V 1 base and J 2 bases; bases outside gene matches: 2. The CDR3 DNA is TGCGCCAGCAGCTTGAGGGGGCAGACTAATGAAAAACTGTTTTTT. Translated: CASSLRGQTNEKLFF.

On this clone: The junction departs from germline at one end; a sequencing error may be responsible. The chain is built from TRBV19 and TRBJ1-6; tentatively, D is TRBD1 (5 bases). Germline loops: CDR1 LNHDA, CDR2 SQIVND (reference sequence). CDR3 length: 14 residues. The chain's CDR3 is CASSPRVDNSPLYF. The CDR3 DNA sequence: TGTGCCAGTAGTCCCAGGGTCGATAATTCACCCCTCTACTTT.

This rearrangement joins TRBV6-2 or TRBV6-3 to TRBJ2-7; TRBD2 agrees at 13 bases. The V segment lost 4 bases and the J segment 3 bases; nucleotides outside the gene matches: 3. In germline, CDR1 is MNHEY, CDR2 SVGEGT. There are 15 residues in the CDR3. CDR3 sequence (DNA): TGTGCCAGCAGTTCCGGGACTAGCGGGAACTACGAGCAGTACTTC. Its translation is CASSSGTSGNYEQYF.

A single count supports this clone. The chain employs TRBV28 and TRBJ1-2; D is unclear. Trimming shortened V by 4 bases and J by 4 bases, and 19 bases separated the two germline ends. CDR1 is MDHEN, CDR2 SYDVKM, per germline. The CDR3 runs to 16 residues. The CDR3 coding sequence is TGTGCCAGCAGTTCTCCAATGGAGGGCATCGTCTATGGCTACACCTTC. Its translation: CASSSPMEGIVYGYTF.

This chain connects TRBV18 to TRBJ1-2, with 8 bases lining up with TRBD1. The CDR3 sequence is 14 residues long. J was trimmed by 6 bases and V by 4 bases; bases with no gene match: 7. Germline values: CDR1 KGHSH, CDR2 LQKENI. The CDR3 sequence is CASSLLQGEDGYTF. CDR3 DNA sequence: TGTGCCAGCTCACTCCTACAGGGGGAGGATGGCTACACCTTC. Drawing the rest from reference TRBV18 and TRBJ1-2, the complete variable domain is NAGVMQNPRHLVRRRGQEARLRCSPMKGHSHVYWYRQLPEEGLKFMVYLQKENIIDESGMPKERFSAEFPKEGPSILRIQQVVRGDSAAYFCASSLLQGEDGYTFGSGTRLTVV.

J is TRBJ2-4 and V is TRBV11-3, with 8 bases identical to TRBD1. Trimming took 1 base from V and 8 from J; bases not matched to a gene: 1. CDR1 and CDR2 (germline): SGHNT, YENEEA. This CDR3 spans 13 amino acids. The DNA of the CDR3 is TGTGCCAGCAGCTTAGGGACAGGGTACATTCAGTACTTC. It specifies CASSLGTGYIQYF.

This chain links TRBV6-1 with TRBJ1-1, with 8 bases fitting TRBD1. Germline values: CDR1 MNHNS, CDR2 SASEGT. This CDR3 has 16 residues. The trim removed 4 bases at V and 2 bases at J, leaving 9 bases unmatched. CDR3 DNA: TGTGCCAGCAGTGCTAAAACGGGACAGGTTAACACTGAAGCTTTCTTT. Amino acid sequence: CASSAKTGQVNTEAFF.

The genes are TRBV7-9 and TRBJ2-7; tentative D call: TRBD2 (6 bases). The germline V and J ends were trimmed by 5 bases and 6 bases, with 20 bases remaining between them. Germline CDR1 SEHNR, CDR2 FQNEAQ (reference sequence). This CDR3 has 15 amino acids. CDR3 DNA sequence: TGTGCCAGCAGCCTCTCACCGACGGAGGGGAGCGAGCAGTACTTC. Translating it yields CASSLSPTEGSEQYF.

The genes are TRBV6-6 and TRBJ1-2; TRBD1 might be the D (6 bases). There are 15 residues in the CDR3. The V gene's germline CDR1 is MNHNY and CDR2 SVGAGI (reference sequence). V dropped 0 bases and J dropped 8 bases, with 16 bases sitting between them. The CDR3 DNA sequence: TGTGCCAGCAGTTACTCAGGTCGACAGGACGGGGGCTACACCTTC. Residues: CASSYSGRQDGGYTF.

The V and J genes are TRBV10-3 and TRBJ2-3, with D perhaps TRBD2 (5 bases). V gave up 0 bases and J gave up 1 base, with 14 bases separating them. This CDR3 region has 17 residues. Germline-derived CDR1 and CDR2 are ENHRY and SYGVKD. The CDR3 DNA reads as TGTGCCATCAGTGAGTCCAGGCAGGCGGGTGGCACAGATACGCAGTATTTT. Translated: CAISESRQAGGTDTQYF.